The present T cell receptor beta chain was sequenced within a study of cytomegalovirus exposure and HLA in healthy donors (dated by TCRdb to 2015 to 2018). Concerning the study at large: In an earlier analysis of roughly 500 of the donors, about 270 Gb of sequence data and 95 million to 130 million unique TCR beta sequences from roughly 180 million T cells were reported. The genetic ancestry cluster associated with self-reported Caucasian donors included over 65% of the 350 to 500 genotyped donors. To predict cytomegalovirus infection status, the study brought together high-throughput TCR immunosequencing, statistical association of individual TCRs with disease status, and machine learning. In a later analysis, previously published TCR beta repertoires from 666 donors were re-analyzed and high-resolution HLA genotyping was added so that TCR occurrence patterns could be studied. Class I and class II HLA loci were covered by the typing at four-digit resolution. Every discovery cohort repertoire had been produced on one sequencing platform. In the later analysis, no new phenotypic data were used to find candidate immune exposures; instead, reliance was placed on TCR beta sequences and their occurrence across donors. An earlier analysis of roughly 580 of the donors used high-throughput TCR beta sequencing to judge whether each TCR beta V gene segment behaved as functional or pseudogenic. Alongside the repertoire data, information on donor age, sex, ethnicity and CMV serostatus was compiled. Among a few hundred genotyped donors of the cohort, an average of roughly 240,000 unique TCR beta nucleotide sequences were sequenced per donor, around 18% of them non-productive. Using immunosequencing, the study profiled T cell repertoires from around 670 subjects and related those repertoires to cytomegalovirus serostatus. In addition to the first cohort of 666 subjects, a separate validation cohort of approximately 130 different subjects was used. The number of donors typed differed by locus, with 629-630 for A, B, C, DRB1 and DQB1, more than 500 for DQA1, approximately 580 for DPA1, and 472 for DPB1. Four to six DR-DQ haplotypes were handled as single units for association and clustering, since linkage in the cohort was strong. The study aimed to test whether cataloging public T cell receptors could reveal signatures of past pathogen exposure. Approximately 310 gigabases of sequencing data and around 87 million unique TCR sequences were included in an early release covering about 700 HLA-typed donors. In a later genetic analysis, genome-wide SNP genotypes for about 55% of the roughly 700 donors were used, and that subset was treated as a discovery cohort. The investigation overall reported the following: Because HLA typing was missing for some donors at each locus, association tests included only the typed subset. At a false discovery rate of 0.05, a later analysis linked 16,000 or so TCR beta sequences to specific HLA alleles. When HLA alleles, especially DR and DQ, strongly co-occurred, TCR associations were difficult to assign to individual alleles. In vitro tests confirmed that a few of the cytomegalovirus-associated TCR beta chains recognize cytomegalovirus antigens. Several of the top co-occurrence clusters appeared to be linked to parvovirus B19, influenza, CMV and Epstein-Barr virus, according to a later analysis. A later genetic analysis associated a missense DCLRE1C variant with V-gene and J-gene trimming of TCR beta chains, and an independent cohort replicated the association. Most TCR sequences were seen in very few donors, while some public TCRs were found in many individuals. Compared with the roughly 700-donor mean, donors in an Asian-associated ancestry cluster had fewer N-insertions in productive TCRs, according to a later genetic analysis. Cytomegalovirus status was reported to be diagnosed by the classifier with high specificity and sensitivity in both the original and validation cohorts. Immune exposure information for the cohort was limited to CMV serostatus. Broadly in line with IMGT annotations, most TCR beta V segments showed up in productive rearrangements about 90% or about 30% of the time in an earlier analysis of roughly 590 of the donors. This cohort had only TCR beta chains sequenced, and the lack of alpha or paired-chain data limited which features could be detected. Correlated functional status among segregating V segments might be attributable to linkage disequilibrium, but an unknown experimental factor could not be ruled out. Some 15 rarely observed V segments, including chromosome 9 orphons, were excluded from the earlier analysis of about 500 of the donors because counts were too low. The presence/absence analyses assumed that sequencing depth was roughly uniform across donors, and that assumption may not be true. The study listed 170 or so TCR beta chains as associated with cytomegalovirus. Some IMGT-functional V segments, including TRBV6-2 and TRBV6-3, could not be told apart with the 87-base-pair reads, so those segments were excluded. The authors suggested that the approach could potentially be generalized to other disease states and immunological phenotypes. A group of highly shared sequence variants was considered likely to be a technical artifact of the sequencing pipeline. A later analysis found that HLA-associated TCR beta chains were more clonally expanded and had lower generation probabilities than equally common non-associated chains. In a later analysis, most CMV-associated TCR beta chains were found to appear HLA-restricted, with HLA associations seemingly driven largely by CMV exposure. A further reported finding was that TCR beta sequences accurately predicted the HLA-A and HLA-B alleles for most subjects in the first cohort. In a later analysis, TCR association rates were found to vary across HLA loci, with the most associated TCRs seen for DRB1 alleles and the fewest for HLA-C alleles.

The cohort consisted of fewer than 700 healthy bone marrow donors. At the time of sampling, all cohort members were nominally healthy, though unrecorded immune exposures were likely present. The donor tested CMV seronegative and was one of the 352 seronegative cohort members. A peripheral blood sample was collected from each donor, and TCR beta sequencing was performed on peripheral blood mononuclear cells. The Qiagen DNeasy Blood Extraction Kit was used to extract genomic DNA from the blood cell samples. Comment on this clone: This receptor's antigen is unknown.

Receptor libraries were prepared by the immunoSEQ multiplex PCR assay. For the multiplex PCR, a mixture combining 60 forward primers for TCR Vbeta segments and 13 reverse primers for TCR Jbeta segments was used. The CDR3 region of rearranged TCR beta genes was amplified from genomic DNA by a multiplex PCR assay. Amplified TCR beta libraries were sequenced as 87-base-pair reads on the Illumina HiSeq System. The authors' analysis ran thus. In a later analysis, roughly 80 million unique TCR beta chains were counted across the 500 to 850 repertoires, and about 10 million of these chains were shared by at least two donors. Raw reads were error-corrected and collapsed into unique sequences by a nearest-neighbor algorithm in which closely related sequences were merged to remove PCR and sequencing errors. Alignment of CDR3 sequences to IMGT reference sequences was used to assign V, D and J gene segments. For a sequence to be retained, a match of at least six nucleotides to both a V gene segment and a J gene segment was required. Rearrangements were classified as productive when the CDR3 lacked stop codons and remained in frame with V and J, and all other rearrangements were classified as non-productive. CDR3 was defined according to IMGT convention as the region running from the second conserved V-encoded cysteine to the conserved J-encoded phenylalanine. Sequences without an unambiguous match to a single V gene segment were excluded from the earlier analysis of about 640 of the donors. In an earlier analysis of approximately 590 of the donors, a V segment was called functional when productive rearrangements were above 56.7%, and segregating when the standard deviation between donors exceeded 5%. To diagnose cytomegalovirus status from the catalog of TCR beta chain sequences, a statistical classification framework was built. V and J gene assignment, in a later analysis, came from comparing TCR nucleotide sequences with IMGT/GENE-DB human TR gene sequences. In a later analysis, CDR3 sequences and most-parsimonious VDJ recombination scenarios were assigned using the TCRdist pipeline. A later analysis defined each TCR beta chain by its CDR3 amino acid sequence plus V-gene family, and excluded reads lacking a unique V-gene family. To address suspected cross-contamination and a sequencing artifact, a later analysis removed 592 highly shared, low-generation-probability nucleotide sequences. In a later analysis, a clonal expansion index for each public chain was calculated from normalized within-repertoire ranks of inferred template counts. In a later analysis, generation probabilities were computed with a VDJ recombination model fitted to out-of-frame rearrangements, and the resulting probabilities were checked against IGoR. A later analysis scored TCR-TCR, TCR-HLA and TCR-CMV co-occurrence with hypergeometric tests, applying a repertoire-size bias correction to TCR pairs. To estimate false discovery rates, a later analysis permuted the HLA or CMV assignments 20 times. In a later analysis, co-occurring TCRs were grouped using DBSCAN, with TCRdist sequence similarity added in when clustering inside HLA-allele-positive subsets. Co-occurrence clustering excluded repertoires with fewer than 30,000 or more than 120,000 public chains, plus five with anomalous nucleotide sharing. TCRdb took this table from immuneACCESS and kept in-frame rearrangements with V and J called. Such tables lack part of the clones; where checked against another copy, unresolved V genes explain under half of the gap, and the rest is unexplained. The V and J calls and clone size were taken over from that table, and D and trimming were inferred from the DNA. This sample's listing comprises over 100,000 clones. The ten biggest clones cover more than 3.5% of the sample.

As encoded in the germline V gene, CDR1 is SGHDT while CDR2 is YYEEEE. The V and J ends are trimmed by 3 bases and 14 bases, leaving 18 bases between them. The CDR3 starts with the cysteine, ends with the phenylalanine, and has 14 residues. Only the CDR3 part of the read is kept: 42 bases, read in frame from the first base. Here the chain combines TRBV5-6 and TRBJ1-6; a tentative D call is TRBD1 (5 bases match). Sequenced input: PBMCs. The receptor's source is a man aged 25 to 45 in good health and CMV-seronegative. The CDR3 here reads CASSWGEALKTLHF. The nucleotide sequence is given as TGTGCCAGCAGCTGGGGGGAGGCCCTTAAGACCCTCCACTTT.